These 20 T cell receptor beta chains share one sample of origin, sequenced in a study of CD8 T cells in Susac syndrome. The RNA, 0.5 to 1 ug, was put through reverse transcription using random hexamers. Using its own MiXCR run on the immunoSEQ multiplex PCR reads, TCRdb lists one record per CDR3 protein. The table has more than 150,000 distinct CDR3 sequences, about 90% seen once. Sequencing was carried out using CD4+ T cells from PBMCs. Every receptor here comes from a human donor in good health.

In DNA, the CDR3 is TGTGCCAGCAAACCCGGACCCTACTCTGGACCCCTCCACTTT. It yields the protein CASKPGPYSGPLHF. This chain links TRBV6-5 with TRBJ1-6, with D unclear. The CDR3 loop spans 14 amino acids. V lost 7 bases to trimming and J lost 12 bases, with 19 bases between them. Germline-derived CDR1 and CDR2 are MNHEY and SVGAGI.

V is TRBV6-1 and J is TRBJ2-2; TRBD1 agrees at 7 bases. The CDR3 is 18 residues long. The germline CDR1 and CDR2 sequences are MNHNS and SASEGT. The trim removed 6 bases at V and 5 bases at J, leaving 18 bases unmatched. For the CDR3, the DNA is TGTGCCAGCAGGCTAAACCATATCGGGACAGTTGGAACCGGGGAGCTGTTTTTT. Amino acid sequence: CASRLNHIGTVGTGELFF.

This clonotype was found once. The genes are TRBV7-2 and TRBJ2-5, with a weak D call TRBD1 (6 bases). The CDR3 is made up of 15 amino acids. Trimming pared 5 bases from V and 4 bases from J, leaving 17 bases between. The germline V gene has CDR1 SGHTA and CDR2 FQGNSA. The CDR3 DNA sequence: TGTGCCAGCAGCCCCTTAGGGGGTAGTTTAGAGACCCAGTACTTC. It codes for CASSPLGGSLETQYF.

This clonotype was detected once. The V and J genes are TRBV19 and TRBJ1-2, with D tentatively TRBD1 (6 bases). This CDR3 is 13 amino acids long. Germline V gene lookup returns CDR1 LNHDA and CDR2 SQIVND (reference sequence). V was clipped by 4 bases and J by 3 bases, with 9 bases between them. In DNA form, the CDR3 reads TGTGCCAGTAGTAGACAGGCGGACTATGGCTACACCTTC. This translates into CASSRQADYGYTF.

The chain is built from TRBV7-9 and TRBJ2-7, with 9 bases identical to TRBD1. CDR3 size: 15 residues. With 5 bases clipped from V and 3 bases from J, the junction kept 8 bases outside the gene matches. Germline CDR1 and CDR2: SEHNR and FQNEAQ (reference sequence). CDR3 nucleotides: TGTGCCAGCAGCCTTCGAGGGACAGGGTTCTACGAGCAGTACTTC. Translated: CASSLRGTGFYEQYF.

This clonotype has just a few counts. This chain connects TRBV28 to TRBJ2-7, with D tentatively TRBD1 (6 bases). The V end was cut by 4 bases, the J end by 0 bases, with 10 bases between. There are 14 residues in the CDR3. CDR1 MDHEN and CDR2 SYDVKM come from the germline V gene. Written as DNA, the CDR3 is TGTGCCAGCAGTTCCGACAGGTCCTCCTACGAGCAGTACTTC. As protein: CASSSDRSSYEQYF.

The chain has TRBV20-1 and TRBJ1-5, with D possibly being TRBD1 (6 bases). CDR1 and CDR2 (germline): DFQATT, SNEGSKA (reference sequence). This CDR3 has 16 residues. Trimming left V 6 bases short and J 4 bases short, with 22 bases between. CDR3 region: CSALGQIMTQNQPQHF. CDR3 nucleotide sequence: TGCAGTGCCTTAGGACAGATAATGACCCAGAATCAGCCCCAGCATTTT.

V usage is TRBV29-1 and J usage is TRBJ1-3; D is ambiguous. Germline V gene lookup returns CDR1 SQVTM and CDR2 ANQGSEA. There are 13 residues in the CDR3. The V end was cut by 7 bases, the J end by 1 base, with 11 bases between. Here the CDR3 DNA reads TGCAGCGCCAGAATTCCATCTGGAAACACCATATATTTT. Its protein is CSARIPSGNTIYF. Full variable domain (remainder filled in from reference TRBV29-1 and TRBJ1-3): SAVISQKPSRDICQRGTSLTIQCQVDSQVTMMFWYRQQPGQSLTLIATANQGSEATYESGFVIDKFPISRPNLTFSTLTVSNMSPEDSSIYLCSARIPSGNTIYFGEGSWLTVV.

This chain links TRBV30 with TRBJ2-1, with D perhaps matching TRBD2 (5 bases). The germline CDR1 and CDR2 sequences are GTSNPN and SVGIG (reference sequence). The CDR3 has 15 amino acids. V was clipped by 0 bases and J by 5 bases, with 14 bases between them. In DNA form, the CDR3 reads TGTGCCTGGAGTGTCGGACTCCTAAGGAACAATGAGCAGTTCTTC. Its translation is CAWSVGLLRNNEQFF.

This clonotype has just one count. The chain joins TRBV20-1 to TRBJ1-1; possible D gene TRBD1, 5 bases. The CDR3 is made up of 16 amino acids. V lost 0 bases and J lost 0, with 14 bases in between. In germline, CDR1 is DFQATT, CDR2 SNEGSKA (reference sequence). The CDR3 DNA reads as TGCAGTGCTAGAGATGGGGGACGTCAGGTGAACACTGAAGCTTTCTTT. Encoded protein: CSARDGGRQVNTEAFF.

This chain links TRBV20-1 with TRBJ2-4, with D hard to call. Trimming removed 8 bases from V and 0 bases from J, with 14 bases in between. The CDR3 runs to 14 residues. CDR1 and CDR2 (germline): DFQATT, SNEGSKA (reference sequence). The CDR3: CSSRTDAAKNIQYF. The CDR3 nucleotides are TGCAGTTCTCGTACGGATGCAGCCAAAAACATTCAGTACTTC.

V usage is TRBV20-1 and J usage is TRBJ1-2; D is ambiguous. The CDR3 totals 14 residues. V lost 3 bases and J 3 bases, leaving 14 bases between the germline ends. The germline CDR1 and CDR2 sequences are DFQATT and SNEGSKA (reference sequence). This CDR3 is CSASRQEGDYGYTF. CDR3 coding DNA: TGCAGTGCTAGTAGGCAGGAGGGAGACTATGGCTACACCTTC.

This CDR3 reads CASSQVYSGGYEQYF. As DNA, the CDR3 is TGCGCCAGCAGCCAAGTTTATAGCGGGGGTTACGAGCAGTACTTC. The chain recombines TRBV4-1 with TRBJ2-7, with 9 bases matching TRBD2. Germline assignment: CDR1 MGHRA and CDR2 YSYEKL. With V trimmed by 1 base and J by 4 bases, 5 bases remained unmatched. The CDR3 is 15 residues long.

This rearrangement joins TRBV7-2 to TRBJ2-3, with D unresolved. Germline lookup yields CDR1 SGHTA and CDR2 FQGNSA. The CDR3 totals 16 residues. Trimming stripped 1 base from V and 6 bases from J, with 17 bases between. The CDR3 reads CASSLGWSTRKDTQYF. The DNA of the CDR3 is TGTGCCAGCAGCTTAGGATGGTCTACAAGAAAGGATACGCAGTATTTT.

This sequence joins TRBV6-6 and TRBJ1-1; D not resolved. V gave up 4 bases and J gave up 1 base, with 10 bases separating them. The CDR3 has 14 residues. Germline V gene sequence: CDR1 MNHNY, CDR2 SVGAGI (reference sequence). The DNA of the CDR3 is TGTGCCAGCAGTTGGAACAAGAAGAACACTGAAGCTTTCTTT. This translates into CASSWNKKNTEAFF.

This chain links TRBV5-4 with TRBJ2-7; no reliable D call. The length of the CDR3 is 14 residues. CDR1 is SGHNT, CDR2 YYREEE, per germline (reference sequence). V lost 5 bases and J lost 1, with 13 bases in between. The CDR3 DNA reads as TGTGCCAGCAGGATTTTCGGGCGGTCCTACGAGCAGTACTTC. Protein: CASRIFGRSYEQYF.

The chain joins TRBV7-9 to TRBJ1-2, with TRBD1 identical over 7 bases. Per germline, CDR1 SEHNR and CDR2 FQNEAQ (reference sequence). The CDR3 totals 14 residues. V was clipped by 1 base and J by 8 bases; unmatched bases: 7. As DNA, the CDR3 is TGTGCCAGCAGCTTAGGACCGACAGGGAGGGGCTACACCTTC. It specifies CASSLGPTGRGYTF. Full variable domain (outside the CDR3, taken from reference TRBV7-9 and TRBJ1-2): DTGVSQNPRHKITKRGQNVTFRCDPISEHNRLYWYRQTLGQGPEFLTYFQNEAQLEKSRLLSDRFSAERPKGSFSTLEIQRTEQGDSAMYLCASSLGPTGRGYTFGSGTRLTVV.

The CDR3 bases are TGCGCCAGCAGCTTGCTGGGGGTTCAGGGCGAGCAGTACTTC. This translates into CASSLLGVQGEQYF. The V call is TRBV5-1, the J call TRBJ2-7; D is perhaps TRBD1 or TRBD2 (5 bases each). Trimming cost V 1 base and J 6 bases, with 14 bases left between them. CDR3 length: 14 residues. Per the germline V gene, CDR1 is SGHRS and CDR2 is YFSETQ.

The J gene is TRBJ2-1, the V gene TRBV6-2 or TRBV6-3; D is undetermined. With 3 bases removed from V and 3 bases from J, the gap between germline ends came to 9 bases. The CDR3 covers 14 residues. Per germline, CDR1 MNHEY and CDR2 SVGEGT. The CDR3 sequence: CASSYAAVYNEQFF. The CDR3 DNA reads as TGTGCCAGCAGTTATGCGGCGGTCTACAATGAGCAGTTCTTC.

The gene calls are TRBV3-1 and TRBJ2-4; maybe TRBD2 (6 bases). Germline V CDR1 and CDR2: LGHDT, YNNKEL (reference sequence). Trimming removed 6 bases from V and 3 bases from J, with 21 bases in between. The CDR3 is 17 amino acids. The CDR3 DNA reads TGTGCCAGCAGTCGTAAGATGGGGGAGGAAGGCAAAAACATTCAGTACTTC. Translation gives CASSRKMGEEGKNIQYF.